This record covers a single T cell receptor beta chain. This entry belongs to a study of blood T cells in healthy people across ages. PCR was performed a second time for 7 to 11 cycles using a sample-barcoded 5' primer and a J-beta primer mix. Each cDNA was tagged by a template-switch adaptor containing 12 random nucleotides. From the 5' RACE reads, TCRdb called clonotypes with MiXCR, one entry per CDR3 protein. The sample lists 540,000 or so distinct CDR3 sequences, 20% to 30% occurring once. Deletions cut 1 base from V and 3 bases from J, with 3 bases between. In germline, CDR1 is LGHNT, CDR2 FRNRAP. This CDR3 has 12 residues. The sample was also reused in another study, on T cells of mothers and their children.

The gene calls are TRBV12-5 and TRBJ2-5; no reliable D call. The sequenced sample consisted of blood. The sequence was obtained from a boy aged 5-17 years in good health. The CDR3 reads CASGLAKETQYF. CDR3 sequence (DNA): TGTGCTAGTGGTTTGGCGAAAGAGACCCAGTACTTC.